A single sample is the source of the 31 T cell receptor beta chains below, sequenced in a study of cytomegalovirus exposure and HLA in healthy donors. Assay: immunoSEQ multiplex PCR; the TCRdb copy retains only in-frame clones and omits some. The table lists fewer than 150,000 clones, roughly four fifths of them singletons, with approximately 30% in the top ten. Sequencing input: PBMCs. The receptor source for this set is a man aged 25 to 40 in good health and CMV-seropositive.

The chain recombines TRBV27 with TRBJ2-4; 7 bases are shared with TRBD1. Per the germline V gene, CDR1 is MNHEY and CDR2 is SMNVEV (reference sequence). The CDR3 is 16 residues long. V gave up 8 bases and J gave up 0 bases; unmatched junction bases: 10. Written as DNA, the CDR3 is TGTGCCAGCGGCCAACAGGGGAACGAAGCCAAAAACATTCAGTACTTC. This translates into CASGQQGNEAKNIQYF.

The rearrangement joins TRBV6-4 to TRBJ2-3, with D perhaps TRBD2 (6 bases). The CDR3 runs 13 residues. Trimming took 8 bases from V and 6 from J, leaving 15 bases between them. In germline, CDR1 is MRHNA, CDR2 SNTAGT. CDR3 sequence reads: CASGREWGDTQYF. The CDR3 DNA sequence: TGTGCCAGCGGCCGGGAGTGGGGGGATACGCAGTATTTT.

The chain uses TRBV11-2 and TRBJ1-6; 7 bases fit TRBD1. V shed 2 bases and J 6 bases; nucleotides not matched to a gene: 7. The CDR3 is made up of 16 amino acids. Germline assignment: CDR1 SGHAT and CDR2 FQNNGV. In DNA, the CDR3 is TGTGCCAGCAGCTTACTTGCCGGGACAGTTAATTCACCCCTCCACTTT. This encodes CASSLLAGTVNSPLHF.

This clone was observed once. This chain uses TRBV5-1 with TRBJ2-1, with D maybe TRBD2 (6 bases). V lost 3 bases, J lost 5 bases, and 9 bases lay in between. CDR3 length: 13 residues. CDR1 and CDR2 (germline): SGHRS, YFSETQ. CDR3 coding DNA: TGCGCCAGCAGCTGGGACTCTAACAATGAGCAGTTCTTC. It encodes CASSWDSNNEQFF.

The rearrangement uses TRBV5-6 and TRBJ1-4; D might be TRBD1 (5 bases). V lost 2 bases and J 8 bases, leaving 13 bases between the germline ends. The CDR3 runs 14 residues. CDR1 and CDR2 from the germline V gene are SGHDT and YYEEEE. CDR3 residues: CASSLLGVGEKLFF. The CDR3 coding sequence is TGTGCCAGCAGCTTATTAGGGGTAGGAGAAAAACTGTTTTTT. The full variable domain, with the rest looked up from reference TRBV5-6 and TRBJ1-4, is DAGVTQSPTHLIKTRGQQVTLRCSPKSGHDTVSWYQQALGQGPQFIFQYYEEEERQRGNFPDRFSGHQFPNYSSELNVNALLLGDSALYLCASSLLGVGEKLFFGSGTQLSVL.

The rearrangement uses TRBV10-3 and TRBJ1-1, with D possibly matching TRBD1 (6 bases). The CDR3 extends over 14 amino acids. Germline CDR1 reads ENHRY; CDR2 reads SYGVKD. The V end lost 8 bases, the J end lost 0 bases, and 13 bases lay between the germline ends. CDR3 in DNA: TGTGCCATCGAGTCGGGGGGCCTGAACACTGAAGCTTTCTTT. Its protein product is CAIESGGLNTEAFF.

The chain employs TRBV2 and TRBJ2-2, with D possibly TRBD1 on 6 matching bases. This CDR3 is 14 amino acids long. The ends were cut back, 4 bases at V and 5 bases at J, with 11 bases in the middle. In germline, CDR1 is SNHLY, CDR2 FYNNEI. As DNA, the CDR3 is TGTGCCAGCAGTGCCAGGGGTGGGACCGGGGAGCTGTTTTTT. This translates into CASSARGGTGELFF.

Concerning this clone itself: An end of the junction does not agree with germline; a read error may underlie this. The chain employs TRBV6-1 and TRBJ1-1; a weak D match, TRBD1 (6 bases). Per the germline V gene, CDR1 is MNHNS and CDR2 is SASEGT. The CDR3 consists of 16 residues. The CDR3 here is CASREVRTVPNTEAFF. In DNA form, the CDR3 reads TGTGCCAGCAGAGAAGTTCGGACAGTACCGAACACTGAAGCTTTCTTT.

The rearrangement uses TRBV2 and TRBJ1-1, with D maybe TRBD1 (5 bases). Germline CDR1 SNHLY, CDR2 FYNNEI. V was clipped by 8 bases and J by 10 bases, with 14 bases between them. This CDR3 has 11 amino acids. In nucleotides, the CDR3 is TGTGCCAGCGGCGCGGGGGGTAGAGCTTTCTTT. It encodes CASGAGGRAFF.

The gene calls are TRBV9 and TRBJ2-1; D perhaps matches TRBD1 (6 bases). The germline V gene encodes CDR1 SGDLS and CDR2 YYNGEE. The CDR3 spans 16 residues. Deletions cut 0 bases from V and 0 bases from J, with 10 bases between. The CDR3 bases are TGTGCCAGCAGCGTAGGAAGGGGGTACTCCTACAATGAGCAGTTCTTC. Translating it yields CASSVGRGYSYNEQFF.

Written as DNA, the CDR3 is TGTGCCAGCAGCGCAAGACTAGCGGACACGAGCAAGGAGACCCAGTACTTC. It codes for CASSARLADTSKETQYF. The rearrangement uses TRBV21-1 and TRBJ2-5; TRBD2, the D gene given by the table, was not confirmed from the DNA. TRBV21-1 is designated a pseudogene. CDR3 length: 17 residues.

This CDR3 is CASSVTSDRVYGYTF. CDR3 in DNA: TGTGCCAGTAGTGTGACCTCGGACAGGGTGTATGGCTACACCTTC. The gene calls are TRBV19 and TRBJ1-2; 8 bases map to TRBD1. CDR1 LNHDA and CDR2 SQIVND come from the germline V gene (reference sequence). The CDR3 covers 15 residues. The trim removed 5 bases at V and 5 bases at J, leaving 10 bases unmatched. Complete variable domain (other parts from reference TRBV19 and TRBJ1-2): DGGITQSPKYLFRKEGQNVTLSCEQNLNHDAMYWYRQDPGQGLRLIYYSQIVNDFQKGDIAEGYSVSREKKESFPLTVTSAQKNPTAFYLCASSVTSDRVYGYTFGSGTRLTVV.

The genes are TRBV7-6 and TRBJ2-7, with TRBD1 identical over 9 bases. The J segment lost 5 bases and the V segment lost 5 bases, leaving 10 bases of the junction unmatched. Germline V gene lookup returns CDR1 SGHVS and CDR2 FNYEAQ. This CDR3 has 15 amino acids. For the CDR3, the DNA is TGTGCCAGCAGCCCCGGTCCCGGGACAGGGAACGAGCAGTACTTC. Its translation: CASSPGPGTGNEQYF.

The J gene is TRBJ1-2, the V gene TRBV4-3; 7 bases match TRBD1. The J segment lost 2 bases and the V segment lost 0 bases, leaving 3 bases of the junction unmatched. The CDR3 contains 15 residues. Germline assignment: CDR1 LGHNA and CDR2 YSLEER. CDR3 region: CASSQDGTDNYGYTF. DNA of the CDR3: TGCGCCAGCAGCCAAGATGGGACAGACAACTATGGCTACACCTTC.

The chain carries TRBV27 and TRBJ1-3; D might be TRBD1 (5 bases). The CDR3 extends over 15 amino acids. V was clipped by 5 bases and J by 0 bases, with 11 bases between them. The germline V gene has CDR1 MNHEY and CDR2 SMNVEV (reference sequence). Here the CDR3 DNA reads TGTGCCAGCAGTCGTGGGGGGAGCTCTGGAAACACCATATATTTT. As protein: CASSRGGSSGNTIYF.

This clone was observed once. The chain carries TRBV5-1 and TRBJ2-5; 7 nucleotides match TRBD2. Germline loops: CDR1 SGHRS, CDR2 YFSETQ. The CDR3 totals 15 residues. The J segment lost 1 base and the V segment lost 7 bases, leaving 10 bases of the junction unmatched. In DNA form, the CDR3 reads TGCGCCAGCTCCCCGGCCAGACTAGCCCAAGAGACCCAGTACTTC. The encoded protein is CASSPARLAQETQYF. Full variable domain (remainder filled in from reference TRBV5-1 and TRBJ2-5): KAGVTQTPRYLIKTRGQQVTLSCSPISGHRSVSWYQQTPGQGLQFLFEYFSETQRNKGNFPGRFSGRQFSNSRSEMNVSTLELGDSALYLCASSPARLAQETQYFGPGTRLLVL.

CDR3 bases: TGTGCCAGCAGCTCGACAGGGCTGGACGAGCAGTACTTC. Protein: CASSSTGLDEQYF. The genes are TRBV2 and TRBJ2-7; 7 bases fit TRBD1. J lost 5 bases, V lost 6 bases, and 7 bases had no gene match. Germline assignment: CDR1 SNHLY and CDR2 FYNNEI. CDR3 length: 13 residues.

The chain links TRBV7-2 to TRBJ1-5; the match to TRBD1 covers 9 bases. CDR3 length equals 16 residues. J was trimmed by 5 bases and V by 6 bases; bases with no gene match: 11. In germline, CDR1 is SGHTA, CDR2 FQGNSA. The DNA of the CDR3 is TGTGCCAGCAGGTCGACAGGGGGATTCGGAGATCAGCCCCAGCATTTT. Amino acid sequence: CASRSTGGFGDQPQHF.

The CDR3 loop reads CASSYPNSPLHF. Written as DNA, the CDR3 is TGTGCCAGCAGTTACCCGAATTCACCCCTCCACTTT. The rearrangement joins TRBV6-6 to TRBJ1-6; D call uncertain. This CDR3 has 12 amino acids. Germline-derived CDR1 and CDR2 are MNHNY and SVGAGI (reference sequence). V lost 2 bases, J lost 7 bases, and 3 bases lay in between.

V and J are TRBV15 and TRBJ1-1, with 9 nucleotides matching TRBD1. V gave up 0 bases and J gave up 4 bases; unmatched junction bases: 6. This CDR3 has 16 residues. The germline gives CDR1 LNHNV, CDR2 YYDKDF (reference sequence). CDR3 coding DNA: TGTGCCACCAGCAGAGATTCAACAGGGGGCGGCACTGAAGCTTTCTTT. Translating it yields CATSRDSTGGGTEAFF.

This chain connects TRBV5-1 to TRBJ1-3, with 11 bases that match TRBD1. V lost 4 bases and J lost 0; bases outside the gene matches: 3. The CDR3 totals 16 residues. Per germline, CDR1 SGHRS and CDR2 YFSETQ. The CDR3 spells CASSLGQGASGNTIYF. The CDR3 bases are TGCGCCAGCAGCCTAGGACAGGGGGCCTCTGGAAACACCATATATTTT.

V is TRBV11-2 and J is TRBJ1-3; 9 bases line up with TRBD1. Germline values: CDR1 SGHAT, CDR2 FQNNGV. There are 16 residues in the CDR3. With 5 bases clipped from V and 3 bases from J, the junction kept 8 bases outside the gene matches. The CDR3, as DNA: TGTGCCAGCAGCAGCCGGGACAGGGTTGTTGGAAACACCATATATTTT. Translating gives CASSSRDRVVGNTIYF.

V gene TRBV10-3 combines with J gene TRBJ1-2, with D possibly being TRBD1 (6 bases). CDR3 size: 14 residues. Germline V gene lookup returns CDR1 ENHRY and CDR2 SYGVKD. Trimming shortened V by 7 bases and J by 11 bases, and 23 bases separated the two germline ends. CDR3 sequence reads: CAIKLGQNVWGYTF. The CDR3 region has the DNA TGTGCCATCAAGCTAGGACAGAATGTATGGGGGTACACCTTC.

Remarks on this clone: One junction end disagrees with the germline gene, perhaps due to a read error. This sequence joins TRBV5-4 and TRBJ2-7; weak D call: TRBD2 (6 bases). This CDR3 comprises 15 residues. Germline V gene data show CDR1 as SGHNT and CDR2 as YYREEE (reference sequence). The CDR3 nucleotides read TGTGCCAGCAGCTCTCCCACGGGACTTTCCTCCGAGCAGTACTTC. It yields the protein CASSSPTGLSSEQYF. The variable domain in full, with the rest retrieved from reference TRBV5-4 and TRBJ2-7, is ETGVTQSPTHLIKTRGQQVTLRCSSQSGHNTVSWYQQALGQGPQFIFQYYREEENGRGNFPPRFSGLQFPNYSSELNVNALELDDSALYLCASSSPTGLSSEQYFGPGTRLTVT.

V and J are TRBV19 and TRBJ1-1; TRBD1 aligns across 7 bases. The trim removed 6 bases at V and 0 bases at J, leaving 4 bases unmatched. Germline V gene lookup returns CDR1 LNHDA and CDR2 SQIVND (reference sequence). The length of the CDR3 is 14 residues. Here the CDR3 reads CASSLGQMNTEAFF. CDR3 coding DNA: TGTGCCAGTAGCCTGGGACAGATGAACACTGAAGCTTTCTTT.

As DNA, the CDR3 is TGTGCCAGCAGCCCCGATGGTTCCCGGGGGAGCAATCAGCCCCAGCATTTT. This gives the protein CASSPDGSRGSNQPQHF. The chain uses TRBV5-4 and TRBJ1-5, with D maybe TRBD1 (5 bases). Looked up from germline, CDR1 is SGHNT and CDR2 is YYREEE (reference sequence). CDR3 size: 17 residues. The ends were cut back, 4 bases at V and 1 base at J, with 18 bases in the middle.

The gene calls are TRBV5-6 and TRBJ2-7; 7 nucleotides align to TRBD1. Germline CDR1 SGHDT, CDR2 YYEEEE. This CDR3 spans 13 amino acids. The J segment lost 1 base and the V segment lost 4 bases, leaving 2 bases of the junction unmatched. DNA of the CDR3: TGTGCCAGCAGCGTGGGACAGTCCTACGAGCAGTACTTC. The encoded protein is CASSVGQSYEQYF.

This chain links TRBV9 with TRBJ2-2; D may be TRBD2 (5 bases). Germline CDR1 SGDLS, CDR2 YYNGEE. Trimming cost V 2 bases and J 5 bases, with 19 bases left between them. The CDR3 is 17 amino acids. The DNA for the CDR3 is TGTGCCAGCAGCGTCCGAGAGGCGCTAGCAAGAACCGGGGAGCTGTTTTTT. Protein: CASSVREALARTGELFF.

The V gene is TRBV19, the J gene TRBJ1-2, with D perhaps TRBD1 (5 bases). V gave up 0 bases and J gave up 6 bases, with 14 bases separating them. The V gene's germline CDR1 is LNHDA and CDR2 SQIVND (reference sequence). The CDR3 consists of 15 residues. The CDR3 reads CASSIDPGRADGYTF. In DNA, the CDR3 is TGTGCCAGTAGTATAGATCCTGGCAGGGCGGATGGCTACACCTTC.

V and J are TRBV7-9 and TRBJ2-1; 9 nucleotides line up with TRBD1. The CDR3 runs 15 residues. Germline CDR1 SEHNR, CDR2 FQNEAQ (reference sequence). Unmatched junction bases numbered 8, after V lost 3 bases and J lost 8 bases. The CDR3 spells CASSFSRDRDDEQFF. The DNA for the CDR3 is TGTGCCAGCAGCTTTAGCCGGGACAGGGACGATGAGCAGTTCTTC.

This rearrangement joins TRBV2 to TRBJ1-5, with D perhaps matching TRBD1 (5 bases). This CDR3 has 13 residues. Trimming removed 6 bases from V and 9 bases from J, with 15 bases in between. Germline CDR1 reads SNHLY; CDR2 reads FYNNEI. For the CDR3, the DNA is TGTGCCAGCAGGGAGGAGGGGTATCGGCCCCAGCATTTT. This gives the protein CASREEGYRPQHF. Supplemented by reference TRBV2 and TRBJ1-5, the full variable domain reads EPEVTQTPSHQVTQMGQEVILRCVPISNHLYFYWYRQILGQKVEFLVSFYNNEISEKSEIFDDQFSVERPDGSNFTLKIRSTKLEDSAMYFCASREEGYRPQHFGDGTRLSIL.